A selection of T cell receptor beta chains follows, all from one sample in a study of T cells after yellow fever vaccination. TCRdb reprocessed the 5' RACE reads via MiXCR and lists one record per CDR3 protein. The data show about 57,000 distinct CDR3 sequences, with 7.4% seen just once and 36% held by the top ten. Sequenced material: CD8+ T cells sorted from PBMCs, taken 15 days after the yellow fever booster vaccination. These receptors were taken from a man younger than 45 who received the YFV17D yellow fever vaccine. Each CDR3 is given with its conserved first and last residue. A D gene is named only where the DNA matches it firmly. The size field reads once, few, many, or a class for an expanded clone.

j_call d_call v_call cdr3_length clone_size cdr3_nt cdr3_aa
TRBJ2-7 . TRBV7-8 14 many TGTGCCAGCTGTCAAGGACAGTTATCCTACGAGCAGTACTTC CASCQGQLSYEQYF
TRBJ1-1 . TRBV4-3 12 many TGCGCCAGCAGCCAAGAACGGGATCAAGCTTTCTTT CASSQERDQAFF
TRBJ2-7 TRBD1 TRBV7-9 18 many TGTGCCAGCAGCTTCGGACAGGGTTCCGGGCCCCGGGCCTACGAGCAGTACTTC CASSFGQGSGPRAYEQYF
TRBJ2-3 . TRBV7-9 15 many TGTGCCAGCAGTTCACCACAGGAGAACACAGATACGCAGTATTTT CASSSPQENTDTQYF
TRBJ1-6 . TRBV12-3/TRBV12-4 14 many TGTGCCAGCGCTGGCCTGATCTATAATTCACCCCTCCACTTT CASAGLIYNSPLHF
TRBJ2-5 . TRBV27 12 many TGTGCCAGCAGTCCCGAGGGAGAGACCCAGTACTTC CASSPEGETQYF
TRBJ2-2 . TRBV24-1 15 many TGTGCCACCAGTGATTTGTTCACGGGTACCGGGGAGCTGTTTTTT CATSDLFTGTGELFF
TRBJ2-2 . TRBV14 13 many TGTGCCAGCAGCCAAGTACAGACCGGGGAGCTGTTTTTT CASSQVQTGELFF
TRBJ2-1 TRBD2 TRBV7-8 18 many TGTGCCAGCAGCTTAGCGCTTTGGAGCGGGAGCTCCTACAATGAGCAGTTCTTC CASSLALWSGSSYNEQFF
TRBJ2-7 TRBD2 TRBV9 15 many TGTGCCAGCAGCGCGAGCGGGAGGGCCTCCTACGAGCAGTACTTC CASSASGRASYEQYF
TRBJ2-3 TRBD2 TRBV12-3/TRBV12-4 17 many TGTGCCAGCAGCCCGGGACTAGCGGATGTTAGCACAGATACGCAGTATTTT CASSPGLADVSTDTQYF